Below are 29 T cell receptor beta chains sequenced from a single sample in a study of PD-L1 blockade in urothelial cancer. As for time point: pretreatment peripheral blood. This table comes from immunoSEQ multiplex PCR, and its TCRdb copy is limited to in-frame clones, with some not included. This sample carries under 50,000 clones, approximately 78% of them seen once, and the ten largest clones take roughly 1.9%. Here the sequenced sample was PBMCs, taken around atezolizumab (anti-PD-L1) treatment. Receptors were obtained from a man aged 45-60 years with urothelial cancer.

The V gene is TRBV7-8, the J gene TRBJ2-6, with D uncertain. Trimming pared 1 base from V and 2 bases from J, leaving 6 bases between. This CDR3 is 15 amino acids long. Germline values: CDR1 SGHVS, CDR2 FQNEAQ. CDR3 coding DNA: TGTGCCAGCAGCTTAGACATCACTGGGGCCAACGTCCTGACTTTC. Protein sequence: CASSLDITGANVLTF.

Here the CDR3 reads CASSSQGTNTGELFF. CDR3 DNA sequence: TGCGCCAGCAGCTCTCAGGGTACGAACACCGGGGAGCTGTTTTTT. The chain employs TRBV5-1 and TRBJ2-2; D perhaps matches TRBD1 (5 bases). Germline V gene sequence: CDR1 SGHRS, CDR2 YFSETQ. This CDR3 spans 15 amino acids. Trimming removed 3 bases from V and 0 bases from J, with 9 bases in between.

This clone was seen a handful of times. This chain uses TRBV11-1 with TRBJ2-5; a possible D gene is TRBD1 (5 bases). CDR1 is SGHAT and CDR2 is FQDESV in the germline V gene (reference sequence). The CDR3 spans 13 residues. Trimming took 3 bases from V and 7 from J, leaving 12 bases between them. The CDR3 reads CASSFGHQGTQYF. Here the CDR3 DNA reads TGTGCCAGCAGCTTTGGACACCAGGGGACCCAGTACTTC.

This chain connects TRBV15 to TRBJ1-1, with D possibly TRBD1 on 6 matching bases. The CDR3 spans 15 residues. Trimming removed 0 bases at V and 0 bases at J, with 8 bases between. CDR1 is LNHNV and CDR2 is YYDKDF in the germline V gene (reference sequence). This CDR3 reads CATSRDRGLNTEAFF. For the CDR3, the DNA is TGTGCCACCAGCAGAGATAGGGGGTTGAACACTGAAGCTTTCTTT.

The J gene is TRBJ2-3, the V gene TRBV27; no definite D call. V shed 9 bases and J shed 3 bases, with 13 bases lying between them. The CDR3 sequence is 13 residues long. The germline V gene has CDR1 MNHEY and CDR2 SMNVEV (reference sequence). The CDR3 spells CASKLQQTDTQYF. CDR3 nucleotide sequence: TGTGCCAGTAAGTTACAGCAAACAGATACGCAGTATTTT.

This CDR3 is CASSKGGRDSSYNEQFF. DNA for the CDR3: TGTGCCAGCAGCAAAGGGGGCCGGGACAGCTCCTACAATGAGCAGTTCTTC. The chain employs TRBV21-1 and TRBJ2-1; TRBD1 was called by the table and not checked on the DNA. TRBV21-1 is tagged as a pseudogene. The CDR3 length is 17 residues.

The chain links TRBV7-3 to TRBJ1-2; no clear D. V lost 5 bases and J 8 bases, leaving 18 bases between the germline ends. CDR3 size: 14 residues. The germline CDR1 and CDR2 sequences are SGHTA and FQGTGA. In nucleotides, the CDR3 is TGTGCCAGCAGCGCTGACCCCCGAGGCTTGGGCTACACCTTC. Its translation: CASSADPRGLGYTF.

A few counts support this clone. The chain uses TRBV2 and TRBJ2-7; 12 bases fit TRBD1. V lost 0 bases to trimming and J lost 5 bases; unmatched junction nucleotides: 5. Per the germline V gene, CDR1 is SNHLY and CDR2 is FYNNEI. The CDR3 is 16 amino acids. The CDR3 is CASSEALGTGGDEQYF. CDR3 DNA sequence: TGTGCCAGCAGTGAAGCGCTTGGGACAGGGGGCGACGAGCAGTACTTC.

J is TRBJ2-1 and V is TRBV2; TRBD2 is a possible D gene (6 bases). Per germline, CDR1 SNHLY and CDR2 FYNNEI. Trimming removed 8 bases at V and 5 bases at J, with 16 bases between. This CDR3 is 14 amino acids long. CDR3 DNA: TGTGCCAGCCTGTTGGGGGGTTGGAACAATGAGCAGTTCTTC. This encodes CASLLGGWNNEQFF.

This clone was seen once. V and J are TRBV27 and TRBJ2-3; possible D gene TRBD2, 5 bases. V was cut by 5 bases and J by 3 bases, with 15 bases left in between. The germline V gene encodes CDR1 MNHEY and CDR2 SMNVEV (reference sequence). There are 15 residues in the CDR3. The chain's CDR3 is CASSVRRTGTDTQYF. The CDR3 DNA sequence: TGTGCCAGCAGTGTGCGGCGGACTGGGACAGATACGCAGTATTTT.

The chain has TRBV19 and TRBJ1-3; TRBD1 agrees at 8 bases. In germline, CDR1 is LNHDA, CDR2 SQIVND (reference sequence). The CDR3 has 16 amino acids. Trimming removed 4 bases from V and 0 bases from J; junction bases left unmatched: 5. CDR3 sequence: CASSRQGTSSGNTIYF. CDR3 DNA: TGTGCCAGTAGTAGACAGGGGACCTCCTCTGGAAACACCATATATTTT.

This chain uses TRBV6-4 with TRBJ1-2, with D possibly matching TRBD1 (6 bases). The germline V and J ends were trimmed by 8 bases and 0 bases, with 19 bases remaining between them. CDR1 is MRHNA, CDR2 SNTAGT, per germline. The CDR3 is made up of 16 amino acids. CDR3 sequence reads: CASAPGEGYSNYGYTF. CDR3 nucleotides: TGTGCCAGCGCCCCAGGGGAGGGGTATTCTAACTATGGCTACACCTTC.

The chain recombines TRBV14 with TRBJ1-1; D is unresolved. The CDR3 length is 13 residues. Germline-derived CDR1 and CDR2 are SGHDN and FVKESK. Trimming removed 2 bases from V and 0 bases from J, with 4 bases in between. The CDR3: CASSQSLNTEAFF. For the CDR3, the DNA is TGTGCCAGCAGCCAATCTTTGAACACTGAAGCTTTCTTT.

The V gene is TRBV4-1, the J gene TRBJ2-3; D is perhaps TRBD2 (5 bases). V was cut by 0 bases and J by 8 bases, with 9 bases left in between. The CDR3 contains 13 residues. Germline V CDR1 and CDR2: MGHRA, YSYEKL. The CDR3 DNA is TGCGCCAGCAGCCAAGAAGGTAGCGTTACGCAGTATTTT. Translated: CASSQEGSVTQYF.

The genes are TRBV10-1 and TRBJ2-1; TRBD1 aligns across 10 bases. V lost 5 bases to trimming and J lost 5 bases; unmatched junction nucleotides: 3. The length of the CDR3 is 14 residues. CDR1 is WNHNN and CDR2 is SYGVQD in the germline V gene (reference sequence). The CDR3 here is CASSRGTGDNEQFF. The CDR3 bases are TGCGCCAGCAGTAGAGGGACAGGGGACAATGAGCAGTTCTTC.

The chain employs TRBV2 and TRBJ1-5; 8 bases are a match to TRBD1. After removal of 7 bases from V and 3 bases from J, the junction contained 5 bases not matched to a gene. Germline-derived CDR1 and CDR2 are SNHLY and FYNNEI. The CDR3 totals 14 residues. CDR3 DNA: TGTGCCAGCACTGGGGACAGGATCAATCAGCCCCAGCATTTT. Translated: CASTGDRINQPQHF.

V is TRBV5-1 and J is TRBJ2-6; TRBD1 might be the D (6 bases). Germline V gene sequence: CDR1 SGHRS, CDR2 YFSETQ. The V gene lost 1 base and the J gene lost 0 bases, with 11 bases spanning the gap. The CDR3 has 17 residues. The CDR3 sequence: CASSLTTGGSGANVLTF. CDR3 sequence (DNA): TGCGCCAGCAGCTTGACGACAGGAGGCTCTGGGGCCAACGTCCTGACTTTC.

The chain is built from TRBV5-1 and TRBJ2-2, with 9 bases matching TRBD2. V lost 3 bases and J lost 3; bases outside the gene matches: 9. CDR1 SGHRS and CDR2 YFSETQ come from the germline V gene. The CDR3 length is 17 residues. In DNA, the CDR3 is TGCGCCAGCAGCTACTTAGCGGGAGCTGAGTACACCGGGGAGCTGTTTTTT. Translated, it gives CASSYLAGAEYTGELFF.

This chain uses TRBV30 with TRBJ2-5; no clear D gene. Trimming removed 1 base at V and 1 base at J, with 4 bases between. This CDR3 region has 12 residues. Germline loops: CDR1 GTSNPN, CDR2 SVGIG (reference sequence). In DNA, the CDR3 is TGTGCCTGGAGTGAGAGCCAAGAGACCCAGTACTTC. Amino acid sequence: CAWSESQETQYF.

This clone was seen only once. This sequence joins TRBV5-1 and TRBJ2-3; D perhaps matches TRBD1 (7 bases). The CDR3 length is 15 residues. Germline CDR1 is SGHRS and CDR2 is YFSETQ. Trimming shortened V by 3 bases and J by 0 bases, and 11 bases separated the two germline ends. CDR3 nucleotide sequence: TGCGCCAGCAGCTCGCAGGGGGGAAGCACAGATACGCAGTATTTT. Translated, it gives CASSSQGGSTDTQYF.

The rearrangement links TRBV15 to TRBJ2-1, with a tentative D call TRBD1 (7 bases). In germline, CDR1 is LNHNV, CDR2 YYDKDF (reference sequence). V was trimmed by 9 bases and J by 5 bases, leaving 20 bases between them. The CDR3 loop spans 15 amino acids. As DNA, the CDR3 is TGTGCCACTAGGGGGCCGGGAGTCGCCCACAATGAGCAGTTCTTC. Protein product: CATRGPGVAHNEQFF.

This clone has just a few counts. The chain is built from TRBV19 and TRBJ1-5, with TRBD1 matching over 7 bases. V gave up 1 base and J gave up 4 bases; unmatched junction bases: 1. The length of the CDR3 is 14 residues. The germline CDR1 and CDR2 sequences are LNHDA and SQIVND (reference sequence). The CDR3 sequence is CASSIGQGNQPQHF. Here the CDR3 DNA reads TGTGCCAGTAGTATAGGACAGGGTAATCAGCCCCAGCATTTT.

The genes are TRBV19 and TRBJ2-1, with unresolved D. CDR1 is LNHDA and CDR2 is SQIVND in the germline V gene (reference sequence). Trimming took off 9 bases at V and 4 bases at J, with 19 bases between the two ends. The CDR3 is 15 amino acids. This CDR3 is CASRDGGTPYNEQFF. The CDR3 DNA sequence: TGTGCCAGCCGAGACGGCGGCACCCCTTACAATGAGCAGTTCTTC.

CDR3 coding DNA: TGTGCCAGCAGCCACAATGCGCGGTACGAGCAGTACGTC. Residues: CASSHNARYEQYV. This chain joins TRBV28 and TRBJ2-7; D gene unclear. The CDR3 has 13 amino acids. Trimming removed 6 bases from V and 4 bases from J, with 13 bases in between. Germline V gene lookup returns CDR1 MDHEN and CDR2 SYDVKM.

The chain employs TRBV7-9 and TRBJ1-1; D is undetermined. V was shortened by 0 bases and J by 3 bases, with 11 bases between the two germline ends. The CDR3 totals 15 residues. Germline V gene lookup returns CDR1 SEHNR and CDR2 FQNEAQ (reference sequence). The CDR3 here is CASSLADTKYTEAFF. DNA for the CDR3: TGTGCCAGCAGCTTAGCCGACACAAAATACACTGAAGCTTTCTTT.

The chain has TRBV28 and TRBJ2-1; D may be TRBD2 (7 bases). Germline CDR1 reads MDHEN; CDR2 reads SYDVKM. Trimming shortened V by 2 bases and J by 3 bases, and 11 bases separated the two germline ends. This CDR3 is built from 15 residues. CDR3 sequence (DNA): TGTGCCAGCAGTTTAAGAGGGGGGGGCTACAATGAGCAGTTCTTC. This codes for CASSLRGGGYNEQFF.

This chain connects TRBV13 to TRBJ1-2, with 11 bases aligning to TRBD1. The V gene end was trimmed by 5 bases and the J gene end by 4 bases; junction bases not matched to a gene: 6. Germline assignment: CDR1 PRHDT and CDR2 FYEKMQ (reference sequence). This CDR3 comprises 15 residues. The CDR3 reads CASSKRTGGGYGYTF. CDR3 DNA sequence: TGTGCCAGCAGCAAACGGACAGGGGGCGGCTATGGCTACACCTTC.

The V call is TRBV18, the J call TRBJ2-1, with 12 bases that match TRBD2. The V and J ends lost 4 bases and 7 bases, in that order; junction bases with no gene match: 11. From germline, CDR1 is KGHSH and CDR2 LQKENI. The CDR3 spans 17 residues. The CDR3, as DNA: TGTGCCAGCTCACGTCTGACTAGCGGGAGTTTATGGAATGAGCAGTTCTTC. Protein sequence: CASSRLTSGSLWNEQFF.

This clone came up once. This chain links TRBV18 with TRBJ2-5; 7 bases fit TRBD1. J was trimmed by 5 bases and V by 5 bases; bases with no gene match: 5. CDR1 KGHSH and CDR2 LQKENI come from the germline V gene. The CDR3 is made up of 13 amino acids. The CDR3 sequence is CASSSTGMETQYF. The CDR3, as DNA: TGTGCCAGCTCATCGACAGGGATGGAGACCCAGTACTTC.